These T cell receptor beta chains were read from a single sample in a study of glioma-infiltrating T cells after dendritic cell vaccination. Repertoires were generated with immunoSEQ multiplex PCR, while TCRdb's copy carries only in-frame clones and drops some. Here the sample spans approximately 62,000 clones, 86% being singletons. The sequenced sample was blood, obtained after dendritic cell vaccination. The origin of the receptors is a human donor with glioblastoma. The conserved cysteine and the conserved F or W are not part of the CDR3 here.

TRBV6-5	TRBJ1-5	12	ASGTGERDQPQH
TRBV6-6	TRBJ1-2	12	ASSQTGGIDGYT
TRBV19	TRBJ1-1	14	ASSIGTTASNTEAF
TRBV10-3	TRBJ1-2	14	AIRIKTAPFNYGYT
TRBV7-2	TRBJ2-3	13	ASSGRDRVTDTQY
TRBV27	TRBJ1-1	13	ASRRTGIMNTEAF
TRBV30	TRBJ1-3	12	AWRAGFSGNTIY
TRBV27	TRBJ2-1	14	ASSRLAGGRSHEQF
TRBV30	TRBJ1-1	14	AWSLGQGNMNTEAF
TRBV5-5	TRBJ1-1	12	ASSPGGLNTEAF
TRBV11-2	TRBJ1-1	10	ASSLISSEAF
TRBV5-4	TRBJ2-7	12	ASSGGQVRNEQY